Sequencing of this T cell receptor beta chain was carried out in a study of blood T cell repertoires in COVID-19. At the level of the study: Acute and convalescent COVID-19 samples came from the United States, Italy and Spain. PBMCs, B-cell-depleted T cells, or T cells were the source of the cDNA or gDNA that made up the material.

The CDR3 contains 14 residues. V was trimmed by 6 bases and J by 5 bases, leaving 14 bases between them. Germline CDR1 and CDR2: MNHEY and SVGAGI. As originally analysed: Amplified reference gene primers provided the basis for estimating nucleated cell counts. The method was immunoSEQ multiplex PCR; TCRdb's version includes in-frame clones alone and lacks a portion of them. That table is the source of V, J and clone size, and D and trimming were worked out from the DNA. The top ten clones hold approximately 4% of a sample with 200,000 to 300,000 clones, about 88% of them seen once. V gene TRBV6-5 combines with J gene TRBJ1-5; D possibly corresponds to TRBD1 (6 bases). Sequencing input: peripheral blood. This receptor was obtained from a man aged 55 to 70 who had recovered from COVID-19. The CDR3, as DNA: TGTGCCAGCAGCGATACAGGGAGCCATCAGCCCCAGCATTTT. Its protein product is CASSDTGSHQPQHF.